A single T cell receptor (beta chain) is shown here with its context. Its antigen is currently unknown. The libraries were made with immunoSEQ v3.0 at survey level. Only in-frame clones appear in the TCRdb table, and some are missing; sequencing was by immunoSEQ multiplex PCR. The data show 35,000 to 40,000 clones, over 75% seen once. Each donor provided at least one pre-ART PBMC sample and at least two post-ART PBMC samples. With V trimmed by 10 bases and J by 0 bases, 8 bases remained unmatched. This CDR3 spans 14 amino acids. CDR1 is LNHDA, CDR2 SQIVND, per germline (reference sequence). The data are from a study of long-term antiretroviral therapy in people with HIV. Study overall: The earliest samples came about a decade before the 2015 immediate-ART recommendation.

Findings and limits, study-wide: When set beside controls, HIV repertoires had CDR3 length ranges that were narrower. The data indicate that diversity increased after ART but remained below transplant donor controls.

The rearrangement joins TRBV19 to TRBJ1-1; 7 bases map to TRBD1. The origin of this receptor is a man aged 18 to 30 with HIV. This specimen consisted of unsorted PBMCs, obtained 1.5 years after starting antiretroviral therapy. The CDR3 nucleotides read TGTGCCACGGGCAAGGGGGCTGTGAACACTGAAGCTTTCTTT. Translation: CATGKGAVNTEAFF.